This TCR beta chain was recovered during a study of blood T cell repertoires in COVID-19. The method was immunoSEQ multiplex PCR; TCRdb's version includes in-frame clones alone and lacks a portion of them. The sample has roughly 200,000 clones; around 85% are singletons. The CDR3 is made up of 14 amino acids. Germline V gives CDR1 SQVTM, CDR2 ANQGSEA. V lost 6 bases, J lost 6 bases, and 20 bases lay in between. Sample: peripheral blood. The chain joins TRBV29-1 to TRBJ1-1, with D perhaps matching TRBD1 (6 bases). This TCR derives from a woman in her fifties or sixties with acute or convalescent COVID-19. CDR3: CSVYPERGLPEAFF. CDR3 sequence (DNA): TGCAGCGTATATCCCGAGCGGGGGCTCCCTGAAGCTTTCTTT.